This T cell receptor (beta chain) was profiled in a study of T-cell reconstitution after alpha-beta-depleted transplantation in children. For TCRbeta, the library was prepared with unique molecular identifiers. One entry per CDR3 protein results from TCRdb running MiXCR on the PCR reads. The sample shows around 450,000 distinct CDR3 sequences, about 40% of them seen only once. The length of the CDR3 is 14 residues. V lost 3 bases, J lost 7 bases, and 13 bases lay in between. The germline V gene has CDR1 MGHRA and CDR2 YSYEKL. This clonotype appeared many times. No antigen is known for it. Study conclusions and caveats: A year post-transplant, T-cell counts and diversity derived mostly from newly produced T cells.

The specimen comprised PBMCs, sampled before TCRalphabeta/CD19-depleted stem cell transplant. V is TRBV4-1 and J is TRBJ1-3, with D possibly being TRBD1 (5 bases). This TCR came from a girl aged 2 to 10 with aplastic anemia, due to receive a stem cell transplant. The CDR3: CASSHGTVENTIYF. DNA of the CDR3: TGCGCCAGCAGCCACGGGACGGTGGAGAACACCATATATTTT.